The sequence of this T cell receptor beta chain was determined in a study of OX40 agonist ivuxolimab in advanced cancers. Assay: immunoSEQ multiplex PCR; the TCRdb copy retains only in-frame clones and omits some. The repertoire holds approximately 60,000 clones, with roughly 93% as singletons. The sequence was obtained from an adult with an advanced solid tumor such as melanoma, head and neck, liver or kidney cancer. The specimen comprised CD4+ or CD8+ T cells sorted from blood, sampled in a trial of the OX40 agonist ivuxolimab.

The CDR3 DNA follows: TGTGCCAGCAGTGACGGGCCGGTATCCTACGAGCAGTACTTC. This translates into CASSDGPVSYEQYF. This rearrangement joins TRBV6-1 to TRBJ2-7; D unresolved. Trimming took off 3 bases at V and 1 base at J, with 10 bases between the two ends. Per germline, CDR1 MNHNS and CDR2 SASEGT. This CDR3 region has 14 residues.